Shown below are 9 T cell receptor beta chains from a single sample sequenced in a study of cytomegalovirus exposure and HLA in healthy donors. PCR amplification relied on 60 Vbeta primers (plus 13 Jbeta primers). Using immunoSEQ multiplex PCR, the repertoire was profiled, and TCRdb retains in-frame clones only, with some absent. The table has hundreds of thousands of clones, roughly 80% seen once; the top ten hold approximately 0.22%. The specimen sequenced was PBMCs. These receptors originate from a girl aged 2 to 9 in good health and CMV-seronegative.

This clone was counted a few times. The chain links TRBV10-3 to TRBJ1-4, with a possible D match to TRBD1 (6 bases). The CDR3 has 13 residues. Germline assignment: CDR1 ENHRY and CDR2 SYGVKD. V was clipped by 6 bases and J by 5 bases, with 10 bases between them. Written as DNA, the CDR3 is TGTGCCATCAGAGAGGACAGAAATGAAAAACTGTTTTTT. This translates into CAIREDRNEKLFF.

This clone was detected a few times. Compared with germline, one end of the junction differs, possibly owing to a read error. The CDR3 sequence: CASSQQAQGDYGYTF. CDR3 nucleotides: TGCGCCAGCAGCCAACAGGCACAAGGGGACTACGGCTACACCTTC. The V and J genes are TRBV4-1 and TRBJ1-2, with D possibly being TRBD1 (5 bases). The CDR3 spans 15 residues. Per the germline V gene, CDR1 is MGHRA and CDR2 is YSYEKL.

This clone was seen once. This CDR3 reads CASSSGGANTGELFF. The CDR3 DNA is TGTGCCAGCAGTAGCGGGGGGGCGAACACCGGGGAGCTGTTTTTT. The chain combines TRBV2 with TRBJ2-2, with 10 positions matching TRBD2. V trimming: 5 bases; J trimming: 0 bases; junction bases outside the gene matches: 0. This CDR3 comprises 15 residues. Germline V CDR1 and CDR2: SNHLY, FYNNEI.

This chain links TRBV6-1 with TRBJ1-1; D is possibly TRBD1 (5 bases). The V and J ends lost 6 bases and 2 bases respectively, with 10 bases between them. This CDR3 is built from 13 residues. CDR1 is MNHNS and CDR2 is SASEGT in the germline V gene. CDR3 sequence: CASRITGNTEAFF. The CDR3 coding sequence is TGTGCCAGCAGGATAACAGGAAACACTGAAGCTTTCTTT.

This clone has more than one count but fewer than ten. The chain carries TRBV10-3 and TRBJ1-5; a weak D match, TRBD1 (5 bases). The V end was cut by 0 bases, the J end by 3 bases, with 9 bases between. The CDR3 sequence is 15 residues long. CDR1 ENHRY and CDR2 SYGVKD come from the germline V gene. CDR3 nucleotides: TGTGCCATCAGTGAGTCGGGGGGGGACAATCAGCCCCAGCATTTT. Its translation is CAISESGGDNQPQHF.

Regarding this clone: This specimen includes other DNA sequences encoding the same CDR3. Written as DNA, the CDR3 is TGCGCCAGCAGCTTCTCGGGGGACACTGAAGCTTTCTTT. Protein sequence: CASSFSGDTEAFF. V usage is TRBV5-1 and J usage is TRBJ1-1; D may be TRBD1 (5 bases). CDR3 length: 13 amino acids. V was trimmed by 2 bases and J by 3 bases, leaving 8 bases between them. Germline V gene lookup returns CDR1 SGHRS and CDR2 YFSETQ.

This clone came up a few times. J is TRBJ2-5 and V is TRBV5-1; 11 bases align to TRBD1. Germline V gene data show CDR1 as SGHRS and CDR2 as YFSETQ. There are 14 residues in the CDR3. The V gene end was trimmed by 4 bases and the J gene end by 5 bases; junction bases not matched to a gene: 4. CDR3 DNA: TGCGCCAGCAGCCCGGACAGGGGGCGGGAGACCCAGTACTTC. Translating it yields CASSPDRGRETQYF.

V usage is TRBV4-1 and J usage is TRBJ2-1, with 8 bases lining up with TRBD2. This CDR3 is 17 amino acids long. Germline-derived CDR1 and CDR2 are MGHRA and YSYEKL. J gave up 3 bases and V 5 bases, and 12 bases lay outside the gene matches. CDR3 sequence reads: CASSSYSGGGLYNEQFF. The CDR3 DNA reads TGCGCCAGCAGCTCCTACAGCGGCGGGGGGCTCTACAATGAGCAGTTCTTC.

This clone occurred once. The gene calls are TRBV4-2 and TRBJ2-7; D call uncertain. The CDR3 sequence is 15 residues long. CDR1 and CDR2 from the germline V gene are LGHNA and YNFKEQ. Deletions cut 0 bases from V and 2 bases from J, with 11 bases between. The CDR3 sequence: CASSQDEARPYEQYF. CDR3 nucleotide sequence: TGTGCCAGCAGCCAAGATGAGGCCAGACCCTACGAGCAGTACTTC.